This T cell receptor beta chain was found in a study of cytomegalovirus exposure and HLA in healthy donors. PCR was performed using 60 Vbeta and 13 Jbeta primers. Original analysis: It was a later analysis that counted 83 million or so unique TCR beta chains, of which around 11 million were shared. Measured with immunoSEQ multiplex PCR; TCRdb has only the in-frame clones, and not every one. From that table come the V and J calls and clone size; the DNA was used to work out D and trimming. The table includes roughly 150,000 clones, about 64% detected once. With respect to this clone: The antigen is not known.

Trimming removed 0 bases from V and 2 bases from J; junction bases left unmatched: 8. The CDR3 is made up of 17 amino acids. Germline assignment: CDR1 SGDLS and CDR2 YYNGEE. Overall study results and limits: There were under 200 TCR beta chains listed as cytomegalovirus-associated. Segments of the TCR beta V type were, in most cases, productive about 87% or about 30% of the time in an earlier analysis.

The sequenced sample was PBMCs. The sequence came from a woman in her twenties or thirties in good health and CMV-seropositive. The chain links TRBV9 to TRBJ2-3, with TRBD2 matching 8 bases. The CDR3 loop is CASSVGAGGADTDTQYF. The CDR3 nucleotides are TGTGCCAGCAGCGTAGGGGCCGGGGGGGCTGACACAGATACGCAGTATTTT.